These 8 T cell receptor beta chains share one sample of origin, sequenced in a study of T cells after yellow fever vaccination. TCRdb redid the calling of the 5' RACE reads with MiXCR, one entry per CDR3 protein. The table lists hundreds of thousands of distinct CDR3 sequences, roughly a fifth of them singletons. Sequencing was performed on PBMCs, taken roughly 20 days after the first yellow fever vaccination. Receptor source: a man aged 18-30 years who received the YFV17D yellow fever vaccine.

This clonotype has a handful of counts. A much larger clone lies one base from this, so it may be a read error. The chain couples TRBV7-2 to TRBJ2-5; no clear D. Germline CDR1 SGHTA, CDR2 FQGNSA. The V and J ends lost 5 bases and 6 bases respectively, with 7 bases between them. The CDR3 covers 11 residues. This CDR3 reads CASSPWKTQYF. The CDR3, as DNA: TGTGCCAGCAGCCCCTGGAAGACCCAGTACTTC. Using reference TRBV7-2 and TRBJ2-5 for the parts outside the CDR3, the full variable domain is GAGVSQSPSNKVTEKGKDVELRCDPISGHTALYWYRQSLGQGLEFLIYFQGNSAPDKSGLPSDRFSAERTGGSVSTLTIQRTQQEDSAVYLCASSPWKTQYFGPGTRLLVL.

This clonotype showed up just a few times. CDR3 coding DNA: TGTGCCAGCAGCGGGGGTTGGAACACTGAAGCTTTCTTT. As protein: CASSGGWNTEAFF. The rearrangement joins TRBV2 to TRBJ1-1, with a tentative D call TRBD1 (5 bases). The V and J ends lost 6 bases and 1 base respectively, with 9 bases between them. This CDR3 has 13 residues. Germline assignment: CDR1 SNHLY and CDR2 FYNNEI.

This clonotype was counted between two and nine times. This rearrangement joins TRBV28 to TRBJ2-2, with D possibly called TRBD1 or TRBD2 (5 bases each). Deletions cut 6 bases from V and 4 bases from J, with 18 bases between. This CDR3 spans 16 amino acids. Germline CDR1 is MDHEN and CDR2 is SYDVKM. In DNA, the CDR3 is TGTGCCAGCAGACCAGGGACCCTAACATCCACCGGGGAGCTGTTTTTT. It specifies CASRPGTLTSTGELFF. The whole variable domain, filled in from reference TRBV28 and TRBJ2-2, reads DVKVTQSSRYLVKRTGEKVFLECVQDMDHENMFWYRQDPGLGLRLIYFSYDVKMKEKGDIPEGYSVSREKKERFSLILESASTNQTSMYLCASRPGTLTSTGELFFGEGSRLTVL.

V usage is TRBV7-8 and J usage is TRBJ2-7, with unresolved D. The V end lost 5 bases, the J end lost 7 bases, and 15 bases lay between the germline ends. CDR3 length: 13 residues. Germline V CDR1 and CDR2: SGHVS, FQNEAQ. The CDR3 nucleotides are TGTGCCAGCAGCAAACCGGGTTCGGGTGAGCAGTACGTC. It yields the protein CASSKPGSGEQYV.

The V and J genes are TRBV20-1 and TRBJ2-2; TRBD2 matches 7 bases. Germline lookup yields CDR1 DFQATT and CDR2 SNEGSKA (reference sequence). After removal of 0 bases from V and 5 bases from J, the junction contained 12 bases not matched to a gene. This CDR3 has 17 amino acids. The chain's CDR3 is CSARDLSIGGMTGELFF. As DNA, the CDR3 is TGCAGTGCTAGAGATCTGAGCATCGGGGGGATGACCGGGGAGCTGTTTTTT.

At least ten counts were recorded for this clonotype. The chain uses TRBV10-3 and TRBJ1-1, with TRBD1 matching over 10 bases. In germline, CDR1 is ENHRY, CDR2 SYGVKD. V lost 4 bases to trimming and J lost 7 bases; unmatched junction nucleotides: 3. The CDR3 is 13 residues long. The CDR3 protein is CAISGQGANEAFF. Here the CDR3 DNA reads TGTGCCATCAGTGGACAGGGGGCAAATGAAGCTTTCTTT.

This clonotype was observed at least ten times. The V gene is TRBV24-1, the J gene TRBJ2-2; D gene unclear. Germline-derived CDR1 and CDR2 are KGHDR and SFDVKD. The CDR3 covers 11 residues. The germline V and J ends were trimmed by 2 bases and 6 bases, with 0 bases remaining between them. CDR3 sequence reads: CATSDSGELFF. CDR3 coding DNA: TGTGCCACCAGTGATTCCGGGGAGCTGTTTTTT.

This clonotype was observed a handful of times. The rearrangement links TRBV28 to TRBJ1-4, with D uncertain. This CDR3 contains 15 residues. From germline, CDR1 is MDHEN and CDR2 SYDVKM. V was shortened by 6 bases and J by 4 bases, with 15 bases between the two germline ends. The CDR3 region has the DNA TGTGCCAGCAGCATTATATGGGAGAATAATGAAAAACTGTTTTTT. Its translation is CASSIIWENNEKLFF.